A selection of T cell receptor beta chains follows, all from one sample in a study of shared clonotypes between healthy human individuals. Repertoires were generated with immunoSEQ multiplex PCR, while TCRdb's copy carries only in-frame clones and drops some. The sample carries roughly 1,800,000 clones, about 95% recorded once. Sequenced sample: naive CD8+ T cells sorted from blood. These receptors came from a man aged 18 to 30 in good health. Each CDR3 is given with its conserved first and last residue. A D gene is named only where the DNA matches it firmly. Clone sizes are given selectively: once, few, many, or a class where the clone is expanded.

j_call: TRBJ2-5
clone_size: once
v_call: TRBV20-1
d_call: .
cdr3_aa: CSAKQETQYF
cdr3_nt: TGCAGTGCTAAGCAAGAGACCCAGTACTTC

j_call: TRBJ1-1
clone_size: .
v_call: TRBV6-5
d_call: .
cdr3_aa: CASIGGDMNTEAFF
cdr3_nt: TGTGCCAGCATCGGAGGGGACATGAACACTGAAGCTTTCTTT

j_call: TRBJ2-7
clone_size: .
v_call: TRBV4-1
d_call: .
cdr3_aa: CASSHGQSYEQYF
cdr3_nt: TGCGCCAGCAGCCATGGGCAGAGCTACGAGCAGTACTTC

j_call: TRBJ1-3
clone_size: .
v_call: TRBV2
d_call: .
cdr3_aa: CATPDVAGNTIYF
cdr3_nt: TGTGCCACCCCGGACGTTGCTGGAAACACCATATATTTT

j_call: TRBJ2-7
clone_size: .
v_call: TRBV19
d_call: TRBD2
cdr3_aa: CASSETGLAYEQYF
cdr3_nt: TGTGCCAGTAGCGAAACGGGACTAGCCTACGAGCAGTACTTC

j_call: TRBJ2-7
clone_size: .
v_call: TRBV30
d_call: TRBD1
cdr3_aa: CAWSESRGISEQYF
cdr3_nt: TGTGCCTGGAGTGAATCCAGGGGGATATCGGAGCAGTACTTC

j_call: TRBJ2-2
clone_size: .
v_call: TRBV6-5
d_call: .
cdr3_aa: CASSYWDRLGAGELFF
cdr3_nt: TGTGCCAGCAGTTACTGGGACCGGTTGGGAGCCGGGGAGCTGTTTTTT

j_call: TRBJ2-5
clone_size: .
v_call: TRBV30
d_call: .
cdr3_aa: CAGDLRGVGLETQYF
cdr3_nt: TGTGCCGGCGACCTCAGGGGAGTCGGCCTGGAGACCCAGTACTTC

j_call: TRBJ2-7
clone_size: .
v_call: TRBV27
d_call: .
cdr3_aa: CASSFSGASYEQYF
cdr3_nt: TGTGCCAGCAGTTTCTCCGGGGCCTCCTACGAGCAGTACTTC

j_call: TRBJ1-1
clone_size: once
v_call: TRBV28
d_call: .
cdr3_aa: CASSPTIYRDLEAFF
cdr3_nt: TGTGCCAGCAGCCCAACCATATATCGGGACCTTGAAGCTTTCTTT

j_call: TRBJ1-1
clone_size: .
v_call: TRBV7-9
d_call: .
cdr3_aa: CASSLAGGLGYGSEAFF
cdr3_nt: TGTGCCAGCAGCTTAGCCGGGGGATTGGGGTATGGTTCTGAAGCTTTCTTT

j_call: TRBJ1-2
clone_size: few
v_call: TRBV28
d_call: .
cdr3_aa: CASSPATGANYGYTF
cdr3_nt: TGTGCCAGCAGTCCAGCGACAGGCGCTAACTATGGCTACACCTTC

j_call: TRBJ2-7
clone_size: .
v_call: TRBV4-2
d_call: .
cdr3_aa: CASSQDRVDEQYF
cdr3_nt: TGTGCCAGCAGCCAAGATCGAGTAGACGAGCAGTACTTC

j_call: TRBJ1-4
clone_size: .
v_call: TRBV2
d_call: TRBD1
cdr3_aa: CASLGTGEKLFF
cdr3_nt: TGTGCCAGCCTAGGGACAGGGGAAAAACTGTTTTTT

j_call: TRBJ2-7
clone_size: .
v_call: TRBV5-1
d_call: .
cdr3_aa: CASNINPGASTYEQYF
cdr3_nt: TGCGCCAGCAACATAAATCCAGGGGCGTCCACCTACGAGCAGTACTTC

j_call: TRBJ2-1
clone_size: .
v_call: TRBV28
d_call: TRBD2
cdr3_aa: CASTLNPSGGVAHNEQFF
cdr3_nt: TGTGCCAGCACCCTCAACCCTAGCGGGGGGGTGGCACACAATGAGCAGTTCTTC

j_call: TRBJ1-6
clone_size: .
v_call: TRBV10-1
d_call: TRBD1
cdr3_aa: CASSDPKPGQGVSPLHF
cdr3_nt: TGCGCCAGCAGTGACCCGAAACCGGGACAGGGGGTTTCACCCCTCCACTTT

j_call: TRBJ1-4
clone_size: .
v_call: TRBV27
d_call: TRBD1
cdr3_aa: CASSLRQGGEKLFF
cdr3_nt: TGTGCCAGCAGTTTGAGACAGGGTGGGGAAAAACTGTTTTTT

j_call: TRBJ2-7
clone_size: .
v_call: TRBV14
d_call: .
cdr3_aa: CASRRLGSYEQYF
cdr3_nt: TGTGCCAGCAGACGACTGGGATCCTACGAGCAGTACTTC

j_call: TRBJ2-1
clone_size: .
v_call: TRBV7-9
d_call: TRBD2
cdr3_aa: CASIPGGGNEQFF
cdr3_nt: TGTGCCAGCATCCCCGGGGGGGGGAATGAGCAGTTCTTC

j_call: TRBJ2-7
clone_size: .
v_call: TRBV7-6
d_call: TRBD2
cdr3_aa: CASSLGPSGLSYEQYF
cdr3_nt: TGTGCCAGCAGCTTAGGGCCTAGCGGCCTCTCCTACGAGCAGTACTTC

j_call: TRBJ2-2
clone_size: .
v_call: TRBV9
d_call: .
cdr3_aa: CASSPSRATGELFF
cdr3_nt: TGTGCCAGCAGCCCCTCGCGGGCCACCGGGGAGCTGTTTTTT

j_call: TRBJ2-5
clone_size: once
v_call: TRBV6-6
d_call: .
cdr3_aa: CASRQGLETQYF
cdr3_nt: TGTGCCAGCAGGCAGGGGTTAGAGACCCAGTACTTC

j_call: TRBJ1-1
clone_size: .
v_call: TRBV27
d_call: .
cdr3_aa: CASSLLGTGDLEAFF
cdr3_nt: TGTGCCAGCAGTTTATTAGGGACGGGAGACCTTGAAGCTTTCTTT

j_call: TRBJ1-1
clone_size: few
v_call: TRBV1
d_call: .
cdr3_aa: CTSSQDGGHGTEAFF
cdr3_nt: TGCACCAGCAGCCAAGATGGGGGCCATGGCACTGAAGCTTTCTTT

j_call: TRBJ2-7
clone_size: .
v_call: TRBV4-3
d_call: .
cdr3_aa: CASSPLLGGYEQYF
cdr3_nt: TGCGCCAGCAGCCCCCTCCTAGGGGGTTACGAGCAGTACTTC

j_call: TRBJ1-5
clone_size: .
v_call: TRBV2
d_call: .
cdr3_aa: CASSGIGGPTTAAYQPQHF
cdr3_nt: TGTGCCAGCAGTGGTATTGGGGGACCCACAACGGCTGCTTATCAGCCCCAGCATTTT

j_call: TRBJ2-7
clone_size: .
v_call: TRBV4-2
d_call: .
cdr3_aa: CASSQEAGLPAYEQYF
cdr3_nt: TGTGCCAGCAGCCAGGAAGCCGGACTACCAGCCTACGAGCAGTACTTC

j_call: TRBJ1-2
clone_size: .
v_call: TRBV5-1
d_call: TRBD1
cdr3_aa: CASSLIRDRLDGYTF
cdr3_nt: TGCGCCAGCAGCCTGATCCGGGACAGGCTCGATGGCTACACCTTC

j_call: TRBJ1-2
clone_size: .
v_call: TRBV9
d_call: .
cdr3_aa: CASSVSPGADGYTF
cdr3_nt: TGTGCCAGCAGCGTAAGTCCGGGGGCGGATGGCTACACCTTC

j_call: TRBJ1-5
clone_size: .
v_call: TRBV30
d_call: .
cdr3_aa: CAWSALNQPQHF
cdr3_nt: TGTGCCTGGAGCGCCCTAAATCAGCCCCAGCATTTT

j_call: TRBJ2-7
clone_size: .
v_call: TRBV6-6
d_call: .
cdr3_aa: CASSRDDSYEQYF
cdr3_nt: TGTGCCAGCAGCCGGGACGACTCCTACGAGCAGTACTTC

j_call: TRBJ2-2
clone_size: .
v_call: TRBV29-1
d_call: .
cdr3_aa: CSVVTSNTGELFF
cdr3_nt: TGCAGCGTTGTGACCTCGAACACCGGGGAGCTGTTTTTT

j_call: TRBJ2-1
clone_size: .
v_call: TRBV4-3
d_call: .
cdr3_aa: CASSQAVPGGYNEQFF
cdr3_nt: TGCGCCAGCAGCCAAGCGGTCCCAGGTGGCTACAATGAGCAGTTCTTC

j_call: TRBJ2-5
clone_size: once
v_call: TRBV25-1
d_call: .
cdr3_aa: CASGWETQYF
cdr3_nt: TGTGCCAGCGGGTGGGAGACCCAGTACTTC

j_call: TRBJ1-1
clone_size: .
v_call: TRBV6-6
d_call: .
cdr3_aa: CASSYMTGTEAFF
cdr3_nt: TGTGCCAGCAGTTACATGACTGGGACTGAAGCTTTCTTT

j_call: TRBJ2-3
clone_size: .
v_call: TRBV10-1
d_call: .
cdr3_aa: CASSETATGTDTQYF
cdr3_nt: TGCGCCAGCAGTGAAACGGCGACGGGCACAGATACGCAGTATTTT

j_call: TRBJ2-7
clone_size: .
v_call: TRBV7-9
d_call: .
cdr3_aa: CASSLAPGEQYF
cdr3_nt: TGTGCCAGCAGCCTCGCCCCCGGCGAGCAGTACTTC

j_call: TRBJ1-1
clone_size: .
v_call: TRBV4-1
d_call: .
cdr3_aa: CASSQDLKGYTEAFF
cdr3_nt: TGCGCCAGCAGCCAAGATCTGAAGGGTTACACTGAAGCTTTCTTT

j_call: TRBJ1-2
clone_size: .
v_call: TRBV27
d_call: TRBD1
cdr3_aa: CASSFDREGYGYTF
cdr3_nt: TGTGCCAGCAGCTTCGACAGGGAAGGGTATGGCTACACCTTC

j_call: TRBJ1-2
clone_size: .
v_call: TRBV27
d_call: TRBD1
cdr3_aa: CASSLGQGVGGYTF
cdr3_nt: TGTGCCAGCAGTTTGGGGCAGGGGGTCGGTGGCTACACCTTC

j_call: TRBJ1-2
clone_size: .
v_call: TRBV27
d_call: .
cdr3_aa: CASSPGRGDPAWGYTF
cdr3_nt: TGTGCCAGCAGCCCCGGTAGGGGGGATCCCGCGTGGGGCTACACCTTC